The rows below give T cell receptor beta chains drawn from one sample of a study of identical twins. One entry per CDR3 protein, called by TCRdb with MiXCR from the 5' RACE reads. The table has under 400,000 distinct CDR3 sequences, approximately 9.1% seen once. Sequencing was performed on naive T cells sorted from blood. The source of these receptors is a woman aged 50 to 65 in good health. Each CDR3 is given with its conserved first and last residue. A D gene is named only where the DNA matches it firmly. Clone size is shown for a subset of rows, as once, few, many or a class of expanded clone.

abundance: few; j_gene: TRBJ1-4; v_gene: TRBV7-2; d_gene: -; CDR3aa: CASAGGWNEKLFF; CDR3nt: TGTGCCAGCGCGGGAGGGTGGAATGAAAAACTGTTTTTT
abundance: few; j_gene: TRBJ1-3; v_gene: TRBV27; d_gene: -; CDR3aa: CASSFLGNTIYF; CDR3nt: TGTGCCAGCAGTTTTTTGGGAAACACCATATATTTT
abundance: -; j_gene: TRBJ2-5; v_gene: TRBV7-6; d_gene: -; CDR3aa: CASSLGQTPDQYF; CDR3nt: TGTGCCAGCAGCTTAGGTCAGACCCCGGACCAGTACTTC
abundance: -; j_gene: TRBJ1-1; v_gene: TRBV18; d_gene: -; CDR3aa: CASSGSQGKDTEAFF; CDR3nt: TGTGCCAGCTCAGGATCACAGGGTAAGGACACTGAAGCTTTCTTT
abundance: few; j_gene: TRBJ2-5; v_gene: TRBV11-1; d_gene: TRBD2; CDR3aa: CASSLGPGLAGEETQYF; CDR3nt: TGTGCCAGCAGCTTGGGTCCCGGACTAGCGGGTGAAGAGACCCAGTACTTC
abundance: many; j_gene: TRBJ1-4; v_gene: TRBV5-6; d_gene: -; CDR3aa: CASSRPDEKLFF; CDR3nt: TGTGCCAGCAGCCGCCCCGACGAAAAACTGTTTTTT
abundance: few; j_gene: TRBJ2-2; v_gene: TRBV7-8; d_gene: TRBD2; CDR3aa: CASSFGRALPREGELFF; CDR3nt: TGTGCCAGCAGCTTTGGGAGGGCCCTTCCCCGGGAAGGGGAGCTGTTTTTT
abundance: many; j_gene: TRBJ2-5; v_gene: TRBV12-3/TRBV12-4; d_gene: -; CDR3aa: CASSSTLGLKGTQYF; CDR3nt: TGTGCCAGCAGTTCCACACTAGGTTTGAAGGGGACCCAGTACTTC
abundance: few; j_gene: TRBJ2-1; v_gene: TRBV7-6; d_gene: -; CDR3aa: CASSPWVGSQYFAEQFF; CDR3nt: TGTGCCAGCAGCCCGTGGGTGGGTAGCCAGTATTTTGCTGAGCAGTTCTTC
abundance: -; j_gene: TRBJ2-7; v_gene: TRBV12-3/TRBV12-4; d_gene: TRBD2; CDR3aa: CASSGLAEQYF; CDR3nt: TGTGCCAGCAGCGGACTAGCGGAGCAGTACTTC
abundance: few; j_gene: TRBJ2-1; v_gene: TRBV20-1; d_gene: -; CDR3aa: CSAPRTTGKSSYNEQFF; CDR3nt: TGCAGTGCTCCACGGACTACAGGGAAGAGCTCCTACAATGAGCAGTTCTTC
abundance: few; j_gene: TRBJ2-4; v_gene: TRBV7-8; d_gene: -; CDR3aa: CASRIGPTGEDIQYF; CDR3nt: TGTGCCAGCAGAATAGGCCCGACGGGGGAGGACATTCAGTACTTC
abundance: few; j_gene: TRBJ2-3; v_gene: TRBV2; d_gene: -; CDR3aa: CASRPTVADTDTQYF; CDR3nt: TGTGCCAGCAGGCCCACAGTGGCAGATACAGATACGCAGTATTTT
abundance: -; j_gene: TRBJ2-5; v_gene: TRBV20-1; d_gene: -; CDR3aa: CSARQGYETQYF; CDR3nt: TGCAGTGCTAGACAGGGATACGAGACCCAGTACTTC
abundance: -; j_gene: TRBJ2-2; v_gene: TRBV7-7; d_gene: -; CDR3aa: CASSLEQGLIGELFF; CDR3nt: TGTGCTAGCAGCTTAGAACAGGGATTAATCGGGGAGCTGTTTTTT
abundance: few; j_gene: TRBJ2-7; v_gene: TRBV29-1; d_gene: -; CDR3aa: CSVGAGSSYEQYF; CDR3nt: TGCAGCGTTGGGGCGGGTAGCTCCTACGAGCAGTACTTC
abundance: -; j_gene: TRBJ2-1; v_gene: TRBV7-6; d_gene: -; CDR3aa: CASSPVPYNEQFF; CDR3nt: TGTGCCAGCAGCCCAGTCCCCTACAATGAGCAGTTCTTC
abundance: few; j_gene: TRBJ2-5; v_gene: TRBV9; d_gene: TRBD2; CDR3aa: CASSTQREGKETQYF; CDR3nt: TGTGCCAGCAGCACCCAGCGGGAGGGCAAAGAGACCCAGTACTTC
abundance: many; j_gene: TRBJ2-7; v_gene: TRBV5-5; d_gene: TRBD1; CDR3aa: CASSLTGQGYSEQYF; CDR3nt: TGTGCCAGCAGCCTGACGGGACAGGGGTACTCCGAGCAGTACTTC
abundance: -; j_gene: TRBJ2-1; v_gene: TRBV7-8; d_gene: TRBD2; CDR3aa: CASRELAGGRNEQFF; CDR3nt: TGTGCCAGCAGGGAACTAGCGGGAGGCCGCAATGAGCAGTTCTTC
abundance: -; j_gene: TRBJ2-7; v_gene: TRBV5-1; d_gene: -; CDR3aa: CASSSEARTYEQYF; CDR3nt: TGCGCCAGCAGCTCGGAAGCACGGACCTACGAGCAGTACTTC
abundance: -; j_gene: TRBJ2-1; v_gene: TRBV7-9; d_gene: TRBD1; CDR3aa: CASSIQGILRSDEQFF; CDR3nt: TGTGCCAGCAGCATACAGGGGATCCTGCGTTCGGATGAGCAGTTCTTC
abundance: many; j_gene: TRBJ2-2; v_gene: TRBV5-1; d_gene: TRBD2; CDR3aa: CACRLAPVTGELFF; CDR3nt: TGCGCCTGCCGACTAGCGCCTGTCACCGGGGAGCTGTTTTTT
abundance: -; j_gene: TRBJ2-3; v_gene: TRBV7-9; d_gene: -; CDR3aa: CASSAGQYTDTQYF; CDR3nt: TGTGCCAGCAGCGCCGGACAGTACACAGATACGCAGTATTTT
abundance: many; j_gene: TRBJ2-1; v_gene: TRBV29-1; d_gene: -; CDR3aa: CSVAGGFGSYNEQFF; CDR3nt: TGCAGCGTTGCCGGAGGTTTCGGCTCCTACAATGAGCAGTTCTTC
abundance: many; j_gene: TRBJ2-2; v_gene: TRBV5-1; d_gene: -; CDR3aa: CASSLASKGTGELFF; CDR3nt: TGCGCCAGCAGCTTGGCGTCCAAGGGCACCGGGGAGCTGTTTTTT
abundance: -; j_gene: TRBJ2-6; v_gene: TRBV5-6; d_gene: TRBD2; CDR3aa: CASSSWTSGRLSSEANVLTF; CDR3nt: TGTGCCAGCAGCTCCTGGACTAGCGGGAGGCTCAGCTCTGAGGCCAACGTCCTGACTTTC
abundance: few; j_gene: TRBJ2-5; v_gene: TRBV14; d_gene: -; CDR3aa: CASSQEGDLLFQETQYF; CDR3nt: TGTGCCAGCAGCCAAGAAGGGGACTTACTTTTCCAAGAGACCCAGTACTTC
abundance: -; j_gene: TRBJ2-5; v_gene: TRBV30; d_gene: -; CDR3aa: CAWSGGTQYF; CDR3nt: TGTGCCTGGAGTGGGGGGACCCAGTACTTC
abundance: many; j_gene: TRBJ2-1; v_gene: TRBV29-1; d_gene: -; CDR3aa: CSVEAGAIPNEQFF; CDR3nt: TGCAGCGTTGAAGCTGGGGCGATCCCAAATGAGCAGTTCTTC
abundance: few; j_gene: TRBJ2-7; v_gene: TRBV3-1; d_gene: -; CDR3aa: CASSQTAYEQYF; CDR3nt: TGTGCCAGCAGCCAAACCGCCTACGAGCAGTACTTC
abundance: -; j_gene: TRBJ2-1; v_gene: TRBV20-1; d_gene: TRBD1; CDR3aa: CSAETGGNEQFF; CDR3nt: TGCAGTGCTGAAACAGGGGGCAATGAGCAGTTCTTC
abundance: many; j_gene: TRBJ2-2; v_gene: TRBV27; d_gene: -; CDR3aa: CASSPRDGSSTGELFF; CDR3nt: TGTGCCAGCAGTCCGAGGGACGGTTCGAGCACCGGGGAGCTGTTTTTT
abundance: -; j_gene: TRBJ2-3; v_gene: TRBV6-6; d_gene: TRBD2; CDR3aa: CASKKRLAVVDTQYF; CDR3nt: TGTGCCAGCAAAAAGAGACTAGCGGTTGTGGATACGCAGTATTTT
abundance: many; j_gene: TRBJ1-3; v_gene: TRBV29-1; d_gene: -; CDR3aa: CSGRALGNTIYF; CDR3nt: TGCAGCGGTCGGGCCCTTGGAAACACCATATATTTT
abundance: -; j_gene: TRBJ2-1; v_gene: TRBV28; d_gene: TRBD2; CDR3aa: CASRHSSGSRGEQFF; CDR3nt: TGTGCCAGCAGGCATTCTAGCGGGAGTAGAGGTGAGCAGTTCTTC
abundance: many; j_gene: TRBJ2-5; v_gene: TRBV12-3/TRBV12-4; d_gene: TRBD1; CDR3aa: CASSPDRVQETQYF; CDR3nt: TGTGCCAGCAGTCCCGACAGGGTCCAAGAGACCCAGTACTTC
abundance: many; j_gene: TRBJ2-1; v_gene: TRBV27; d_gene: -; CDR3aa: CASSFFIGNEQFF; CDR3nt: TGTGCCAGCAGTTTTTTTATCGGGAATGAGCAGTTCTTC
abundance: few; j_gene: TRBJ2-2; v_gene: TRBV24-1; d_gene: -; CDR3aa: CATSGKVGRRNTGELFF; CDR3nt: TGTGCCACCAGTGGAAAGGTGGGGAGGAGGAACACCGGGGAGCTGTTTTTT
abundance: -; j_gene: TRBJ2-1; v_gene: TRBV5-1; d_gene: -; CDR3aa: CASSLVGGAQGTLLHNEQFF; CDR3nt: TGCGCCAGCAGCTTGGTGGGCGGTGCCCAGGGAACCCTTCTTCACAATGAGCAGTTCTTC